This T cell receptor beta chain is drawn from a study of PD-L1 blockade in urothelial cancer. About the research overall: Patients with male sex and bladder-origin urothelial cancer accounted for about nine tenths of the roughly 29 enrolled. Each blood sample yielded a median of 141,255 T cells.

Repertoires were generated with immunoSEQ multiplex PCR, while TCRdb's copy carries only in-frame clones and drops some. Of 30,000 or so clones listed, more than 65% are singletons. V dropped 4 bases and J dropped 4 bases, with 17 bases sitting between them. Germline V gives CDR1 SGHNT, CDR2 YYREEE (reference sequence). There are 15 residues in the CDR3. V usage is TRBV5-4 and J usage is TRBJ1-1; D is possibly TRBD1 (5 bases). The sample here was PBMCs, taken around atezolizumab (anti-PD-L1) treatment. The receptor comes from a man in his sixties with urothelial cancer. CDR3 nucleotides: TGTGCCAGCAGCCGGGCCGGGGGGGTGTCCACTGAAGCTTTCTTT. This encodes CASSRAGGVSTEAFF.